One sample yielded the 17 T cell receptor beta chains listed below, sequenced in a study of cytomegalovirus exposure and HLA in healthy donors. The study ran its PCR with 60 Vbeta and 13 Jbeta primers. Assay: immunoSEQ multiplex PCR; the TCRdb copy retains only in-frame clones and omits some. This sample has about 200,000 clones, with almost 70% found just once. Sequenced sample: PBMCs. These receptors came from a man between 40 and 49 years old in good health and CMV-seropositive.

The V call is TRBV27, the J call TRBJ2-2, with D uncertain. This CDR3 is 13 amino acids long. Germline loops: CDR1 MNHEY, CDR2 SMNVEV (reference sequence). V was shortened by 2 bases and J by 7 bases, with 8 bases between the two germline ends. CDR3 in amino acids: CASSLNSRGELFF. The CDR3 DNA is TGTGCCAGCAGTTTAAATTCTCGCGGGGAGCTGTTTTTT.

The chain uses TRBV13 and TRBJ1-1, with 7 nucleotides matching TRBD1. CDR1 is PRHDT, CDR2 FYEKMQ, per germline (reference sequence). J lost 0 bases, V lost 4 bases, and 8 bases had no gene match. The CDR3 totals 16 residues. The CDR3: CASSSLGGGLNTEAFF. The CDR3 DNA reads TGTGCCAGCAGCTCGCTAGGAGGGGGCCTGAACACTGAAGCTTTCTTT.

The chain employs TRBV7-2 and TRBJ1-1; a possible D gene is TRBD1 (6 bases). Germline CDR1 reads SGHTA; CDR2 reads FQGNSA. Trimming took 5 bases from V and 2 from J, leaving 15 bases between them. The CDR3 contains 15 residues. This chain's CDR3 is CASSTAGTSNTEAFF. The CDR3 region has the DNA TGTGCCAGCAGCACGGCCGGGACAAGTAACACTGAAGCTTTCTTT.

The chain uses TRBV7-9 and TRBJ2-5; 8 bases are shared with TRBD1. The junction had 14 bases not matched to a gene; V was cut back by 6 bases and J by 5 bases. Per germline, CDR1 SEHNR and CDR2 FQNEAQ (reference sequence). The CDR3 totals 16 residues. This CDR3 is CASRSLQGEDWETQYF. The CDR3 nucleotides read TGTGCCAGCAGATCCCTACAGGGGGAGGATTGGGAGACCCAGTACTTC.

The V call is TRBV11-2, the J call TRBJ2-7; D gene unclear. V lost 0 bases and J lost 3, with 9 bases in between. This CDR3 has 14 amino acids. Germline CDR1 is SGHAT and CDR2 is FQNNGV. CDR3 sequence: CASSLDLSGYEQYF. In DNA, the CDR3 is TGTGCCAGCAGCTTAGATTTATCGGGCTACGAGCAGTACTTC.

V usage is TRBV5-1 and J usage is TRBJ2-2; D gene unclear. CDR3 length: 13 residues. Germline CDR1 SGHRS, CDR2 YFSETQ. The V and J ends lost 1 base and 6 bases respectively, with 7 bases between them. The DNA of the CDR3 is TGCGCCAGCAGCTTGTATCCGGCCGGGGAGCTGTTTTTT. It translates to CASSLYPAGELFF.

Only a few counts were recorded for this clone. The chain couples TRBV19 to TRBJ1-2, with no clear D. The V end lost 7 bases, the J end lost 8 bases, and 20 bases lay between the germline ends. The CDR3 sequence is 14 residues long. CDR1 LNHDA and CDR2 SQIVND come from the germline V gene (reference sequence). The CDR3 sequence: CASTASDSYNGYTF. For the CDR3, the DNA is TGTGCCAGTACCGCCTCCGACTCCTACAACGGCTACACCTTC.

V usage is TRBV18 and J usage is TRBJ1-3; 9 nucleotides agree with TRBD1. Trimming cost V 3 bases and J 4 bases; bases outside gene matches: 4. The length of the CDR3 is 15 residues. Per germline, CDR1 KGHSH and CDR2 LQKENI. The chain's CDR3 is CASSPGQGRGNTIYF. CDR3 nucleotide sequence: TGTGCCAGCTCACCCGGACAGGGGAGAGGAAACACCATATATTTT.

This clone was seen a few times. The chain uses TRBV7-6 and TRBJ1-4; 8 bases agree with TRBD1. Germline V gene lookup returns CDR1 SGHVS and CDR2 FNYEAQ. The CDR3 runs 15 residues. Trimming removed 1 base from V and 5 bases from J; junction bases left unmatched: 3. The CDR3 nucleotides read TGTGCCAGCAGCTTAGGACAGGGGATGAATGAAAAACTGTTTTTT. Encoded protein: CASSLGQGMNEKLFF.

The genes are TRBV7-3 and TRBJ2-1; weak D call: TRBD1 (7 bases). CDR1 and CDR2 (germline): SGHTA, FQGTGA. V was trimmed by 2 bases and J by 6 bases, leaving 14 bases between them. The CDR3 is 15 amino acids. This CDR3 reads CASSLGSGGPNEQFF. The CDR3 DNA sequence: TGTGCCAGCAGCTTAGGGTCAGGGGGGCCCAATGAGCAGTTCTTC.

The genes are TRBV11-2 and TRBJ2-7; 11 nucleotides match TRBD1. The CDR3 contains 16 residues. Trimming removed 3 bases from V and 5 bases from J; junction bases left unmatched: 9. Germline CDR1 and CDR2: SGHAT and FQNNGV. CDR3 sequence reads: CASSLSSRTGGDEQYF. The CDR3 DNA reads TGTGCCAGCAGCTTGTCCTCGAGGACAGGGGGCGACGAGCAGTACTTC.

The V call is TRBV7-9, the J call TRBJ2-1; TRBD1 is a possible D gene (5 bases). V was cut by 1 base and J by 9 bases, with 13 bases left in between. Germline V lookup: CDR1 SEHNR, CDR2 FQNEAQ (reference sequence). The CDR3 extends over 14 amino acids. This CDR3 is CASSLGQSVSEQFF. DNA for the CDR3: TGTGCCAGCAGCTTAGGACAGTCTGTGAGTGAGCAGTTCTTC.

The chain is built from TRBV29-1 and TRBJ2-7; 9 positions match TRBD2. Trimming at V came to 0 bases and at J to 2 bases, leaving 5 bases not matched to a gene. This CDR3 has 15 amino acids. In germline, CDR1 is SQVTM, CDR2 ANQGSEA. CDR3 sequence (DNA): TGCAGCGTTGAAGATCAGGCGGGAGGGCCCTACGAGCAGTACTTC. Translating gives CSVEDQAGGPYEQYF.

The chain employs TRBV6-1 and TRBJ1-1; tentatively, D is TRBD1 (5 bases). Deletions cut 2 bases from V and 5 bases from J, with 15 bases between. The CDR3 is 15 amino acids. Germline V gene lookup returns CDR1 MNHNS and CDR2 SASEGT. The CDR3 is CASSETGGHRTEAFF. The CDR3 nucleotides are TGTGCCAGCAGTGAAACGGGGGGTCACCGGACTGAAGCTTTCTTT.

The chain links TRBV2 to TRBJ2-5, with a weak D call TRBD1 (6 bases). Germline V lookup: CDR1 SNHLY, CDR2 FYNNEI. Trimming took 8 bases from V and 6 from J, leaving 19 bases between them. The CDR3 length is 14 residues. The chain's CDR3 is CASVPRGARQTQYF. For the CDR3, the DNA is TGTGCCAGCGTACCCAGGGGAGCGAGGCAGACCCAGTACTTC.

DNA of the CDR3: TGTGCCAGCTCACCGACAGTGGAAGGCACAGATACGCAGTATTTT. This codes for CASSPTVEGTDTQYF. The chain couples TRBV18 to TRBJ2-3; maybe TRBD1 (5 bases). This CDR3 comprises 15 residues. Trimming cost V 3 bases and J 1 base, with 11 bases left between them. The germline CDR1 and CDR2 sequences are KGHSH and LQKENI.

This chain connects TRBV11-1 to TRBJ2-2; 8 bases align to TRBD1. The CDR3 runs to 14 residues. V shed 5 bases and J 6 bases; nucleotides not matched to a gene: 5. CDR1 SGHAT and CDR2 FQDESV come from the germline V gene (reference sequence). The CDR3 spells CASSRTGSAGELFF. CDR3 sequence (DNA): TGTGCCAGCAGCCGGACAGGGAGCGCCGGGGAGCTGTTTTTT.